Described below is a single T cell receptor (beta chain) sequence and its context. The data derive from a study of OX40 agonist ivuxolimab in advanced cancers. Background on the study: Dosing consisted of intravenous ivuxolimab at 0.01 to 10 mg/kg every 2 weeks.

V was shortened by 6 bases and J by 0 bases, with 14 bases between the two germline ends. Germline V CDR1 and CDR2: MDHEN, SYDVKM. This CDR3 comprises 15 residues. Clones were sequenced by immunoSEQ multiplex PCR, and TCRdb holds only the in-frame ones, with some missing. Counted here are just under 80,000 clones, almost 85% occurring once; the ten biggest clones make up around a quarter. The TCR was taken from an adult with an advanced solid tumor such as melanoma, head and neck, liver or kidney cancer. This sequence joins TRBV28 and TRBJ1-1; perhaps TRBD1 as D (6 bases). The sample in question was CD4+ or CD8+ T cells sorted from blood, obtained in a trial of the OX40 agonist ivuxolimab. The DNA of the CDR3 is TGTGCCAGCAGCCCGGACAGTTTAATGAACACTGAAGCTTTCTTT. Its translation: CASSPDSLMNTEAFF.